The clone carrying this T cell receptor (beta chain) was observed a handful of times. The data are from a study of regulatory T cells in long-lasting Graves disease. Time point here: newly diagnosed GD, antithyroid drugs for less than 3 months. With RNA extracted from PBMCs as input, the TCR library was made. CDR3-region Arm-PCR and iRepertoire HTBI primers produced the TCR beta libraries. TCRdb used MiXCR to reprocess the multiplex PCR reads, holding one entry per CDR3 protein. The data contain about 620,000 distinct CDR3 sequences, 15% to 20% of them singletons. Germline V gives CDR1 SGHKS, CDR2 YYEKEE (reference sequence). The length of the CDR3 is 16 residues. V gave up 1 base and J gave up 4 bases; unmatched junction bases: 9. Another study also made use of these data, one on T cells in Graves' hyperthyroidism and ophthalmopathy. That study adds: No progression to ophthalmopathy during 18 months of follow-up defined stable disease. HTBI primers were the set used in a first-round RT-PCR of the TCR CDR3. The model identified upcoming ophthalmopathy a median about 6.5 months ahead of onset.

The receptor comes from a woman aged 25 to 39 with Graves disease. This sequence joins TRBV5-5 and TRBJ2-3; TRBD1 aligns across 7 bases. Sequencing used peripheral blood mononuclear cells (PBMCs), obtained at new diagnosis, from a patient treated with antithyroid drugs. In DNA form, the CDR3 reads TGTGCCAGCAGCTTGTTGAACAGGGGCTTGCCAGATACGCAGTATTTT. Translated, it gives CASSLLNRGLPDTQYF.